The 30 T cell receptor beta chains given below trace back to one sample, sequenced in a study of blood T cell repertoires in COVID-19. The assay was immunoSEQ multiplex PCR, and TCRdb's table has in-frame clones only and misses some. The data contain hundreds of thousands of clones, approximately 90% of them seen just once; the ten biggest clones take up 1.2%. Sequenced input: PBMCs or T cells enriched from blood (not recorded which). Receptor source: a woman in her thirties or forties with acute COVID-19.

The CDR3 bases are TGTGCCAGCAGCCAAAGGGACTGGGGCACAGATACGCAGTATTTT. Translation: CASSQRDWGTDTQYF. The rearrangement joins TRBV7-9 to TRBJ2-3; D may be TRBD2 (6 bases). The ends were cut back, 5 bases at V and 1 base at J, with 13 bases in the middle. The CDR3 length is 15 residues. In germline, CDR1 is SEHNR, CDR2 FQNEAQ (reference sequence).

The J gene is TRBJ1-1, the V gene TRBV27; no definite D call. The germline gives CDR1 MNHEY, CDR2 SMNVEV (reference sequence). This CDR3 is 14 amino acids long. The V gene lost 5 bases and the J gene lost 8 bases, with 18 bases spanning the gap. CDR3 nucleotides: TGTGCCAGCAGTAACTGGGAGAGCCGCCGAGAAGCTTTCTTT. Translating gives CASSNWESRREAFF.

The genes are TRBV28 and TRBJ2-1; the D is unclear. The V end lost 7 bases, the J end lost 9 bases, and 25 bases lay between the germline ends. The length of the CDR3 is 16 residues. Germline assignment: CDR1 MDHEN and CDR2 SYDVKM. DNA of the CDR3: TGTGCCAGCAACTCTCAACACGGCGGAATATTGAGTGAGCAGTTCTTC. Translating it yields CASNSQHGGILSEQFF.

The chain links TRBV4-2 to TRBJ1-5; D remains unclear. The CDR3 runs 16 residues. V was clipped by 0 bases and J by 6 bases, with 15 bases between them. CDR1 and CDR2 from the germline V gene are LGHNA and YNFKEQ. The CDR3, as DNA: TGTGCCAGCAGCCAAGATTTATTGCAGGTGAGTCAGCCCCAGCATTTT. Amino acid sequence: CASSQDLLQVSQPQHF.

The CDR3 loop reads CASSLIQGAGYGYTF. The CDR3 nucleotides read TGTGCCAGCAGTTTAATCCAGGGGGCTGGCTATGGCTACACCTTC. The chain recombines TRBV28 with TRBJ1-2; 8 positions agree with TRBD1. The V gene's germline CDR1 is MDHEN and CDR2 SYDVKM. The CDR3 sequence is 15 residues long. Unmatched junction bases numbered 6, after V lost 2 bases and J lost 4 bases.

The V call is TRBV28, the J call TRBJ2-7, with a weak D call TRBD2 (6 bases). Germline V gene sequence: CDR1 MDHEN, CDR2 SYDVKM. This CDR3 contains 16 residues. V was pared by 3 bases and J by 6 bases, with 21 bases between. Written as DNA, the CDR3 is TGTGCCAGCAGTTTGTTTGTCGCCGGCGGGACGTCCGAGCAGTACTTC. This gives the protein CASSLFVAGGTSEQYF.

CDR3: CASSLGFGQGFVGTDTQYF. The CDR3 coding sequence is TGTGCCAGCAGCTTAGGTTTCGGACAGGGGTTTGTAGGCACAGATACGCAGTATTTT. V usage is TRBV11-3 and J usage is TRBJ2-3, with 9 nucleotides matching TRBD1. The trim removed 1 base at V and 1 base at J, leaving 12 bases unmatched. Per the germline V gene, CDR1 is SGHNT and CDR2 is YENEEA. This CDR3 is built from 19 residues.

The gene calls are TRBV6-5 and TRBJ1-2; maybe TRBD1 (5 bases). CDR1 and CDR2 from the germline V gene are MNHEY and SVGAGI. Trimming took 6 bases from V and 4 from J, leaving 18 bases between them. The CDR3 has 15 amino acids. Here the CDR3 DNA reads TGTGCCAGCAGAGATCCCTCGGGGGAGGCCTATGGCTACACCTTC. Its protein is CASRDPSGEAYGYTF.

The CDR3 DNA is TGTGCCAGCAGCTTCCTCCTACGGACAGGGATGAACAATGAGCAGTTCTTC. Translating gives CASSFLLRTGMNNEQFF. This rearrangement joins TRBV5-4 to TRBJ2-1; TRBD1 aligns across 8 bases. The CDR3 loop spans 17 amino acids. J lost 5 bases, V lost 2 bases, and 12 bases had no gene match. Germline loops: CDR1 SGHNT, CDR2 YYREEE (reference sequence). The full variable domain, with the rest looked up from reference TRBV5-4 and TRBJ2-1, is ETGVTQSPTHLIKTRGQQVTLRCSSQSGHNTVSWYQQALGQGPQFIFQYYREEENGRGNFPPRFSGLQFPNYSSELNVNALELDDSALYLCASSFLLRTGMNNEQFFGPGTRLTVL.

CDR3 loop: CASRRAGAGGTEAFF. The DNA of the CDR3 is TGTGCCAGCAGACGAGCAGGGGCAGGAGGCACTGAAGCTTTCTTT. The V gene is TRBV6-5, the J gene TRBJ1-1; possibly TRBD1 for D (6 bases). The CDR3 has 15 amino acids. Germline assignment: CDR1 MNHEY and CDR2 SVGAGI. V was pared by 6 bases and J by 4 bases, with 18 bases between.

The V call is TRBV11-2, the J call TRBJ1-5; D not certain. The CDR3 runs 15 residues. Trimming cost V 5 bases and J 2 bases, with 13 bases left between them. The germline CDR1 and CDR2 sequences are SGHAT and FQNNGV. The CDR3 region is CASSLHGGGNQPQHF. The CDR3 coding sequence is TGTGCCAGCAGCCTTCATGGCGGGGGCAATCAGCCCCAGCATTTT.

The chain employs TRBV27 and TRBJ2-3; no firm D call. The CDR3 is 12 amino acids. Trimming took off 7 bases at V and 2 bases at J, with 7 bases between the two ends. The germline CDR1 and CDR2 sequences are MNHEY and SMNVEV (reference sequence). The CDR3 loop reads CASISVTDTQYF. DNA of the CDR3: TGTGCCAGCATTTCAGTCACAGATACGCAGTATTTT.

The chain uses TRBV7-6 and TRBJ2-7; D unresolved. Germline V gene sequence: CDR1 SGHVS, CDR2 FNYEAQ. The V gene lost 5 bases and the J gene lost 2 bases, with 4 bases spanning the gap. The CDR3 totals 11 residues. The CDR3 coding sequence is TGTGCCAGCAGCAATACCTACGAGCAGTACTTC. Residues: CASSNTYEQYF.

The chain employs TRBV11-2 and TRBJ2-3, with 9 bases matching TRBD1. The ends lost 4 bases at V and 1 base at J; junction bases unmatched: 9. From germline, CDR1 is SGHAT and CDR2 FQNNGV. This CDR3 is built from 17 residues. CDR3 loop: CASSYTPRDRGTDTQYF. CDR3 sequence (DNA): TGTGCCAGCAGCTACACCCCCCGGGACAGGGGCACAGATACGCAGTATTTT.

The V call is TRBV19, the J call TRBJ1-1, with TRBD1 identical over 9 bases. The CDR3 runs to 14 residues. Germline-derived CDR1 and CDR2 are LNHDA and SQIVND (reference sequence). V trimming: 5 bases; J trimming: 5 bases; junction bases outside the gene matches: 6. The CDR3 is CASSPQGAQTEAFF. In nucleotides, the CDR3 is TGTGCCAGTAGTCCACAGGGGGCACAGACTGAAGCTTTCTTT.

The genes are TRBV14 and TRBJ2-1, with 12 positions matching TRBD2. CDR1 SGHDN and CDR2 FVKESK come from the germline V gene. CDR3 length equals 15 residues. V shed 4 bases, J shed 4 bases, and the junction held 2 bases outside the gene matches. CDR3 bases: TGTGCCAGCAGCCTCGGACTAGCGGGGTACAATGAGCAGTTCTTC. This translates into CASSLGLAGYNEQFF. Using reference TRBV14 and TRBJ2-1 for the parts outside the CDR3, the full variable domain is EAGVTQFPSHSVIEKGQTVTLRCDPISGHDNLYWYRRVMGKEIKFLLHFVKESKQDESGMPNNRFLAERTGGTYSTLKVQPAELEDSGVYFCASSLGLAGYNEQFFGPGTRLTVL.

This chain links TRBV6-5 with TRBJ2-7, with 7 bases lining up with TRBD1. Germline assignment: CDR1 MNHEY and CDR2 SVGAGI. The trim removed 0 bases at V and 2 bases at J, leaving 1 base unmatched. The CDR3 is made up of 14 amino acids. The CDR3 spells CASSYSRGPYEQYF. The DNA of the CDR3 is TGTGCCAGCAGTTACTCTAGGGGGCCCTACGAGCAGTACTTC.

The chain is built from TRBV7-2 and TRBJ2-7; D call uncertain. The V gene lost 1 base and the J gene lost 1 base, with 11 bases spanning the gap. The V gene's germline CDR1 is SGHTA and CDR2 FQGNSA. The CDR3 loop spans 15 amino acids. CDR3 coding DNA: TGTGCCAGCAGCTTAGACGCCAGATCATCCTACGAGCAGTACTTC. Its translation is CASSLDARSSYEQYF.

This chain uses TRBV5-1 with TRBJ1-4, with D maybe TRBD1 (6 bases). The germline gives CDR1 SGHRS, CDR2 YFSETQ. V was cut by 2 bases and J by 11 bases, with 13 bases left in between. The CDR3 runs to 13 residues. The CDR3 DNA follows: TGCGCCAGCAGCTTCCGGGGGGCCGGGAAACTGTTTTTT. It translates to CASSFRGAGKLFF. The whole variable domain, remainder taken from reference TRBV5-1 and TRBJ1-4, is KAGVTQTPRYLIKTRGQQVTLSCSPISGHRSVSWYQQTPGQGLQFLFEYFSETQRNKGNFPGRFSGRQFSNSRSEMNVSTLELGDSALYLCASSFRGAGKLFFGSGTQLSVL.

This chain joins TRBV10-2 and TRBJ2-3; 9 nucleotides align to TRBD1. CDR3 length: 17 amino acids. V was pared by 9 bases and J by 1 base, with 14 bases of the junction left unmatched. The germline V gene encodes CDR1 WSHSY and CDR2 SAAADI. CDR3 nucleotide sequence: TGCGCCAGTACAGGGGGCGCGGGGACTCGGGGCACAGATACGCAGTATTTT. Its translation: CASTGGAGTRGTDTQYF.

This rearrangement joins TRBV18 to TRBJ1-2, with TRBD1 identical over 12 bases. CDR1 and CDR2 (germline): KGHSH, LQKENI. The CDR3 contains 17 residues. The trim removed 6 bases at V and 5 bases at J, leaving 13 bases unmatched. The CDR3 DNA reads as TGTGCCAGCTCTACCGCCGGGACAGGGGGCCCCCAGTATGGCTACACCTTC. It specifies CASSTAGTGGPQYGYTF.

The V and J genes are TRBV7-9 and TRBJ1-1; the match to TRBD1 covers 7 bases. CDR3 length: 15 amino acids. CDR1 and CDR2 (germline): SEHNR, FQNEAQ (reference sequence). Trimming at V came to 6 bases and at J to 1 base, leaving 8 bases not matched to a gene. This chain's CDR3 is CASRALGTANTEAFF. The CDR3 region has the DNA TGTGCCAGCAGGGCCCTCGGGACAGCGAACACTGAAGCTTTCTTT.

The chain has TRBV5-1 and TRBJ1-2; 8 positions agree with TRBD1. Germline lookup yields CDR1 SGHRS and CDR2 YFSETQ. The V gene end was trimmed by 1 base and the J gene end by 8 bases; junction bases not matched to a gene: 7. The CDR3 extends over 14 amino acids. CDR3 sequence reads: CASSLNQGAIGYTF. The CDR3 DNA follows: TGCGCCAGCAGCTTGAACCAGGGGGCGATAGGCTACACCTTC.

This clone was recorded at least ten times. The sample carries other DNA sequences with the same CDR3. The gene calls are TRBV7-8 and TRBJ2-7; the D gene is possibly TRBD1 (5 bases). This CDR3 contains 14 residues. Germline V gives CDR1 SGHVS, CDR2 FQNEAQ. V was shortened by 1 base and J by 2 bases, with 9 bases between the two germline ends. The CDR3 is CASSLGTGTYEQYV. The CDR3 DNA follows: TGTGCCAGCAGCTTAGGTACAGGAACCTACGAGCAGTACGTC.

The chain carries TRBV7-6 and TRBJ2-7; 10 bases map to TRBD1. This CDR3 has 14 residues. J gave up 5 bases and V 8 bases, and 9 bases lay outside the gene matches. Germline CDR1 and CDR2: SGHVS and FNYEAQ. The CDR3 sequence: CASGPGTGDHEQYF. In DNA, the CDR3 is TGTGCCAGCGGACCCGGGACAGGGGACCACGAGCAGTACTTC.

V gene TRBV7-2 combines with J gene TRBJ1-2; D is unclear. V lost 1 base and J lost 7, with 13 bases in between. Germline-derived CDR1 and CDR2 are SGHTA and FQGNSA. The CDR3 is made up of 14 amino acids. CDR3 sequence: CASSLVFGSSGYTF. The CDR3 bases are TGTGCCAGCAGCTTAGTATTTGGTTCGAGTGGCTACACCTTC.

This rearrangement joins TRBV4-3 to TRBJ1-2; D is undetermined. Germline V gene sequence: CDR1 LGHNA, CDR2 YSLEER. The CDR3 is 13 residues long. Trimming pared 1 base from V and 4 bases from J, leaving 7 bases between. CDR3 sequence: CASSQVQFYGYTF. As DNA, the CDR3 is TGCGCCAGCAGCCAAGTGCAGTTCTATGGCTACACCTTC.

This chain links TRBV19 with TRBJ1-1, with 7 bases fitting TRBD1. This CDR3 has 16 residues. Looked up from germline, CDR1 is LNHDA and CDR2 is SQIVND (reference sequence). J was trimmed by 5 bases and V by 0 bases; bases with no gene match: 9. The DNA for the CDR3 is TGTGCCAGTAGTATAGATCACAGGGGTTATGAAACTGAAGCTTTCTTT. The encoded protein is CASSIDHRGYETEAFF.

The rearrangement links TRBV7-9 to TRBJ2-1; maybe TRBD1 (6 bases). Trimming stripped 4 bases from V and 0 bases from J, with 10 bases between. Germline CDR1 and CDR2: SEHNR and FQNEAQ (reference sequence). The CDR3 length is 15 residues. This CDR3 reads CASSYRDNSYNEQFF. CDR3 DNA: TGTGCCAGCAGCTACCGGGACAACTCCTACAATGAGCAGTTCTTC. The entire variable domain, with the rest obtained from reference TRBV7-9 and TRBJ2-1, is as follows: DTGVSQNPRHKITKRGQNVTFRCDPISEHNRLYWYRQTLGQGPEFLTYFQNEAQLEKSRLLSDRFSAERPKGSFSTLEIQRTEQGDSAMYLCASSYRDNSYNEQFFGPGTRLTVL.

This chain uses TRBV6-5 with TRBJ1-2; 7 nucleotides match TRBD1. The CDR3 spans 13 residues. Germline V gene sequence: CDR1 MNHEY, CDR2 SVGAGI. With 7 bases clipped from V and 13 bases from J, the junction kept 15 bases outside the gene matches. The CDR3 reads CASTKVRQGLLTF. DNA of the CDR3: TGTGCCAGCACCAAAGTGAGACAGGGTCTACTCACCTTC.